This T cell receptor beta chain emerged from a study of blood T cell repertoires in COVID-19. Using immunoSEQ multiplex PCR, the repertoire was profiled, and TCRdb retains in-frame clones only, with some absent. The sample contains around 290,000 clones, around nine tenths of which appear only once. Germline loops: CDR1 MNHEY, CDR2 SMNVEV (reference sequence). J gave up 5 bases and V 6 bases, and 3 bases lay outside the gene matches. This CDR3 contains 13 residues. This receptor was taken from a woman under 30 who had recovered from COVID-19. Sequencing used PBMCs or T cells enriched from blood (not recorded which). This sequence joins TRBV27 and TRBJ2-2; 7 nucleotides match TRBD1. The CDR3 protein is CASRIRGTGELFF. The CDR3 DNA is TGTGCCAGCAGAATCAGGGGGACCGGGGAGCTGTTTTTT.